This entry features one TCR beta chain sequence. Germline lookup yields CDR1 SGHAT and CDR2 FQNNGV. Trimming took off 5 bases at V and 0 bases at J, with 10 bases between the two ends. The CDR3 is 14 residues long. Profiling relied on immunoSEQ multiplex PCR, and the TCRdb table lists in-frame clones only, not all of them. The sample includes 100,000 to 150,000 clones, around 80% of them seen just once. This sample stems from a study of blood T cell repertoires in COVID-19. Study as a whole: PBMCs, B-cell-depleted T cells, or T cells were the source of the cDNA or gDNA that made up the material.

Adults between roughly 18 and 89 years of age took part from about two dozen US areas. Grouping used clinical history reported by participants in a survey and questionnaire. The receptor was derived from a man in his forties with acute COVID-19. The genes are TRBV11-2 and TRBJ1-1; unclear D gene. Sequenced sample: PBMCs or T cells enriched from blood (not recorded which). CDR3 loop: CASSPGALNTEAFF. The CDR3 bases are TGTGCCAGCAGCCCGGGAGCCCTGAACACTGAAGCTTTCTTT.